The source of this T cell receptor (beta chain) is a study of cytomegalovirus exposure and HLA in healthy donors. As concerns this clone: Its antigen is unidentified.

Overall study results and limits: Across HLA loci, a later analysis found differing TCR association rates, with DRB1 most and HLA-C fewest.

Germline V gene lookup returns CDR1 WNHNN and CDR2 SYGVQD (reference sequence). V was shortened by 5 bases and J by 1 base, with 8 bases between the two germline ends. The CDR3 has 13 amino acids. PCR involved 60 Vbeta and 13 Jbeta primers. Per the study methods: Per a later analysis, the number of unique TCR beta chains was about 80 million, of which 9 million to 14 million were shared. Sequencing was performed with immunoSEQ multiplex PCR; in TCRdb, only in-frame clones are kept and a portion is missing. For V, J and clone size, that table is used; D and trimming come from the DNA. The sample holds some 130,000 clones. In nominal health when sampled, donors likely had unrecorded immune exposures nonetheless.

Sequenced material: PBMCs. This sequence joins TRBV10-1 and TRBJ1-1; maybe TRBD1 (5 bases). The sequence was obtained from a woman aged 40 to 50 in good health and CMV-seropositive. CDR3 residues: CASSYGGNTEAFF. CDR3 nucleotides: TGCGCCAGCAGTTACGGGGGGAACACTGAAGCTTTCTTT.